These 24 T cell receptor beta chains came from one sample sequenced in a study of blood T cell repertoires in COVID-19. The table came from immunoSEQ multiplex PCR; TCRdb's copy has only in-frame clones and leaves some out. The sample records roughly 310,000 clones, approximately 89% being singletons. Sequencing was carried out using PBMCs or T cells enriched from blood (not recorded which). Every receptor here comes from a woman aged 35 to 49 who had recovered from COVID-19.

CDR3 protein: CASRLVGGDEQYF. CDR3 DNA: TGTGCCAGCAGACTCGTCGGGGGGGACGAGCAGTACTTC. The rearrangement uses TRBV5-5 and TRBJ2-7; 8 bases are shared with TRBD2. CDR3 length: 13 residues. In germline, CDR1 is SGHKS, CDR2 YYEKEE (reference sequence). The V gene end was trimmed by 5 bases and the J gene end by 5 bases; junction bases not matched to a gene: 6.

CDR3 DNA: TGTGCCAGCAGCATCACAGGGGGCCTTCAGCCCCAGCATTTT. This sequence encodes CASSITGGLQPQHF. The chain joins TRBV11-3 to TRBJ1-5; 9 nucleotides match TRBD1. The germline V gene encodes CDR1 SGHNT and CDR2 YENEEA. The CDR3 covers 14 residues. Trimming at V came to 5 bases and at J to 6 bases, leaving 5 bases not matched to a gene.

The gene calls are TRBV25-1 and TRBJ2-7; possible D gene TRBD2, 6 bases. The CDR3 consists of 14 residues. Trimming removed 1 base at V and 3 bases at J, with 10 bases between. Per the germline V gene, CDR1 is MGHDK and CDR2 is SYGVNS. CDR3 nucleotides: TGTGCCAGCAGTGAATCGGGGGAGATCTACGAGCAGTACTTC. This sequence encodes CASSESGEIYEQYF.

The rearrangement links TRBV6-4 to TRBJ1-5, with a weak D call TRBD1 (6 bases). V was trimmed by 10 bases and J by 6 bases, leaving 22 bases between them. The germline CDR1 and CDR2 sequences are MRHNA and SNTAGT. The CDR3 spans 15 residues. The CDR3 spells CAKRRNRGSGQPQHF. CDR3 DNA sequence: TGTGCCAAGCGCCGAAATAGGGGGTCAGGTCAGCCCCAGCATTTT.

The table lists this clone with a count of one. This chain links TRBV9 with TRBJ2-2; 8 positions match TRBD2. J gave up 5 bases and V 0 bases, and 9 bases lay outside the gene matches. This CDR3 comprises 17 residues. In germline, CDR1 is SGDLS, CDR2 YYNGEE. DNA for the CDR3: TGTGCCAGCAGCGTAGGGACAAGCGGGAGATTGACCGGGGAGCTGTTTTTT. Translation: CASSVGTSGRLTGELFF.

The rearrangement joins TRBV10-3 to TRBJ2-1; 7 bases match TRBD2. Trimming cost V 3 bases and J 6 bases; bases outside gene matches: 11. The V gene's germline CDR1 is ENHRY and CDR2 SYGVKD. The CDR3 consists of 16 residues. In DNA form, the CDR3 reads TGTGCCATCAGTGACCCGGGGGGAGGCCTAGGCAATGAGCAGTTCTTC. Protein sequence: CAISDPGGGLGNEQFF.

This clone was observed a few times. The rearrangement uses TRBV2 and TRBJ2-2; maybe TRBD1 (6 bases). This CDR3 has 15 residues. The germline CDR1 and CDR2 sequences are SNHLY and FYNNEI. Deletions cut 4 bases from V and 1 base from J, with 10 bases between. The CDR3 region has the DNA TGTGCCAGCAGTGGCCAGGGGAGGAACACCGGGGAGCTGTTTTTT. This translates into CASSGQGRNTGELFF.

This clone was seen a single time. The chain combines TRBV7-9 with TRBJ1-1; maybe TRBD1 (6 bases). Germline lookup yields CDR1 SEHNR and CDR2 FQNEAQ (reference sequence). Trimming shortened V by 4 bases and J by 11 bases, and 17 bases separated the two germline ends. CDR3 size: 13 residues. Here the CDR3 reads CASSSRDTDRAFF. CDR3 DNA: TGTGCCAGCAGCTCCCGGGACACTGATCGGGCTTTCTTT.

J is TRBJ2-1 and V is TRBV10-3, with D perhaps matching TRBD2 (5 bases). CDR1 is ENHRY, CDR2 SYGVKD, per germline. This CDR3 has 15 amino acids. Trimming took 0 bases from V and 3 from J, leaving 9 bases between them. CDR3 DNA: TGTGCCATCAGTGAGTCACTAGACCTCTACAATGAGCAGTTCTTC. This gives the protein CAISESLDLYNEQFF.

The J gene is TRBJ1-5, the V gene TRBV7-9; D may be TRBD1 (5 bases). Germline V gene sequence: CDR1 SEHNR, CDR2 FQNEAQ (reference sequence). This CDR3 has 17 residues. With 5 bases removed from V and 4 bases from J, the gap between germline ends came to 21 bases. CDR3 bases: TGTGCCAGCAGCCTCCTAGATGGGGCGGCCGGTAATCAGCCCCAGCATTTT. It translates to CASSLLDGAAGNQPQHF.

The chain employs TRBV6-5 and TRBJ2-7, with a tentative D call TRBD1 (6 bases). There are 13 residues in the CDR3. Germline V lookup: CDR1 MNHEY, CDR2 SVGAGI. V was clipped by 6 bases and J by 2 bases, with 11 bases between them. The CDR3 here is CASSEGDTYEQYF. CDR3 in DNA: TGTGCCAGCAGCGAGGGGGACACCTACGAGCAGTACTTC.

The sample holds a few counts of this clone. The chain couples TRBV30 to TRBJ1-4; D gene unclear. The CDR3 extends over 12 amino acids. Trimming cost V 4 bases and J 9 bases, with 12 bases left between them. Germline V lookup: CDR1 GTSNPN, CDR2 SVGIG (reference sequence). The CDR3 loop reads CAWMSGTKKLFF. The CDR3 DNA reads TGTGCCTGGATGAGTGGTACGAAAAAACTGTTTTTT.

With regard to this clone: Other DNA variants within this sample encode the same CDR3. The chain links TRBV3-1 (or the pseudogene TRBV3-2) to TRBJ2-1; 7 nucleotides match TRBD1. J gave up 2 bases and V 1 base, and 2 bases lay outside the gene matches. The CDR3 has 15 residues. Germline V gene lookup returns CDR1 LGHDT and CDR2 YNNKEL (reference sequence). The CDR3 DNA reads as TGTGCCAGCAGCCAAGGAGGGGGCGCCTACAATGAGCAGTTCTTC. Translating gives CASSQGGGAYNEQFF.

This clone was picked up a small number of times. This rearrangement joins TRBV6-5 to TRBJ2-7, with 7 positions matching TRBD1. CDR3 length: 13 residues. The germline CDR1 and CDR2 sequences are MNHEY and SVGAGI. V trimming: 8 bases; J trimming: 4 bases; junction bases outside the gene matches: 8. The CDR3, as DNA: TGTGCCAGCCGCCACAGGGGCGTATACGAGCAGTACTTC. Its translation: CASRHRGVYEQYF.

V is TRBV19 and J is TRBJ2-3; tentatively, D is TRBD2 (5 bases). Germline V gives CDR1 LNHDA, CDR2 SQIVND (reference sequence). The CDR3 is made up of 15 amino acids. V gave up 5 bases and J gave up 1 base, with 13 bases separating them. The CDR3 loop is CASSATRAGTDTQYF. Written as DNA, the CDR3 is TGTGCCAGTAGTGCAACTAGAGCAGGCACAGATACGCAGTATTTT.

The chain carries TRBV28 and TRBJ1-3; a weak D match, TRBD1 (5 bases). V lost 6 bases and J 4 bases, leaving 16 bases between the germline ends. This CDR3 spans 15 amino acids. Germline V gene sequence: CDR1 MDHEN, CDR2 SYDVKM. The CDR3 DNA reads as TGTGCCAGCAGCACACCGGCGGGGCCCGGAAACACCATATATTTT. It is translated as CASSTPAGPGNTIYF.

The CDR3 sequence is CASSLQKQTSRGNTEAFF. In DNA, the CDR3 is TGTGCCAGCAGCTTACAAAAGCAAACCTCCAGGGGGAACACTGAAGCTTTCTTT. The J gene is TRBJ1-1, the V gene TRBV7-2; D possibly corresponds to TRBD1 (6 bases). The CDR3 length is 18 residues. The V gene's germline CDR1 is SGHTA and CDR2 FQGNSA. The V end was cut by 2 bases, the J end by 1 base, with 20 bases between.

CDR3 sequence reads: CSVLSLGDGYTF. Written as DNA, the CDR3 is TGCAGCGTTTTAAGCCTAGGGGATGGCTACACCTTC. The chain has TRBV29-1 and TRBJ1-2, with a tentative D call TRBD1 (5 bases). CDR1 is SQVTM, CDR2 ANQGSEA, per germline. The length of the CDR3 is 12 residues. Trimming left V 5 bases short and J 6 bases short, with 13 bases between. Supplemented by reference TRBV29-1 and TRBJ1-2, the full variable domain reads SAVISQKPSRDICQRGTSLTIQCQVDSQVTMMFWYRQQPGQSLTLIATANQGSEATYESGFVIDKFPISRPNLTFSTLTVSNMSPEDSSIYLCSVLSLGDGYTFGSGTRLTVV.

V and J are TRBV7-8 and TRBJ1-5; unclear D gene. Per germline, CDR1 SGHVS and CDR2 FQNEAQ. The CDR3 sequence is 13 residues long. The V and J ends lost 4 bases and 6 bases respectively, with 10 bases between them. The CDR3 sequence is CASSSDRGQPQHF. Written as DNA, the CDR3 is TGTGCCAGCAGCTCCGACCGGGGTCAGCCCCAGCATTTT. Full variable domain (rest looked up from reference TRBV7-8 and TRBJ1-5): GAGVSQSPRYKVAKRGQDVALRCDPISGHVSLFWYQQALGQGPEFLTYFQNEAQLDKSGLPSDRFFAERPEGSVSTLKIQRTQQEDSAVYLCASSSDRGQPQHFGDGTRLSIL.

This sequence joins TRBV7-2 and TRBJ2-7; possible D gene TRBD1, 6 bases. The CDR3 sequence is 13 residues long. Germline CDR1 and CDR2: SGHTA and FQGNSA. The V end was cut by 9 bases, the J end by 2 bases, with 14 bases between. The chain's CDR3 is CASTRDTTYEQYF. The DNA of the CDR3 is TGTGCCAGTACTAGGGACACGACCTACGAGCAGTACTTC.

In regard to this clone: At the DNA level, this CDR3 is encoded by other sequences in the same sample as well. This chain connects TRBV29-1 to TRBJ2-7; 9 positions match TRBD1. The CDR3 consists of 13 residues. CDR1 and CDR2 from the germline V gene are SQVTM and ANQGSEA. The trim removed 6 bases at V and 5 bases at J, leaving 8 bases unmatched. This CDR3 reads CSVRTGGVDEQYF. The CDR3 nucleotides are TGCAGCGTGAGAACAGGGGGCGTCGACGAGCAGTACTTC.

This chain joins TRBV20-1 and TRBJ2-1; TRBD1 matches 8 bases. This CDR3 is 15 amino acids long. Germline lookup yields CDR1 DFQATT and CDR2 SNEGSKA (reference sequence). V dropped 4 bases and J dropped 0; count of bases not matched to a gene: 5. CDR3 loop: CSATETGASYNEQFF. The CDR3 DNA follows: TGCAGTGCTACTGAGACAGGGGCCTCCTACAATGAGCAGTTCTTC.

The chain carries TRBV5-1 and TRBJ1-1; D is undetermined. The V gene lost 4 bases and the J gene lost 2 bases, with 9 bases spanning the gap. Germline loops: CDR1 SGHRS, CDR2 YFSETQ. The CDR3 totals 13 residues. CDR3 nucleotide sequence: TGCGCCAGCAGCGAAAACAGTAACACTGAAGCTTTCTTT. This encodes CASSENSNTEAFF.

J is TRBJ2-1 and V is TRBV5-1; 10 bases are shared with TRBD1. The CDR3 has 16 residues. Per the germline V gene, CDR1 is SGHRS and CDR2 is YFSETQ. V lost 0 bases, J lost 7 bases, and 7 bases stayed unmatched. CDR3 sequence: CASSLDRDRGVNEQFF. The CDR3 bases are TGCGCCAGCAGCTTGGACCGGGACAGGGGAGTAAATGAGCAGTTCTTC.